This is a list of T cell receptor beta chains from one sample in a study of shared clonotypes between healthy human individuals. The protocol was immunoSEQ multiplex PCR, while the TCRdb copy is restricted to in-frame clones and leaves out a portion. Altogether approximately 590,000 clones are present, around 95% being singletons, with the ten largest covering 0.11%. The sample consisted of naive CD8+ T cells sorted from blood. The source is a woman younger than 45 in good health. Each CDR3 is given with its conserved first and last residue. The D gene is left open where the match is weak. Clone size is not always given. Where it is, it says once, few, many or a class for expanded clones.

D,J,size,V,DNA,CDR3
TRBD2,TRBJ2-1,NA,TRBV4-1,TGCGCCAGCAGCCAACCAGCGGGAGCTACCTGGAACTCCTACAATGAGCAGTTCTTC,CASSQPAGATWNSYNEQFF
NA,TRBJ2-1,NA,TRBV6-1,TGTGCCAGCAGTGATTCCCCAGGACCCGATGAGCAGTTCTTC,CASSDSPGPDEQFF
TRBD1,TRBJ2-1,NA,TRBV13,TGTGCCAGCAGCTTGGCCGGGACAGGGGGCAATGAGCAGTTCTTC,CASSLAGTGGNEQFF
NA,TRBJ2-2,NA,TRBV9,TGTGCCAGCAGCGTATCCGGCTCGAACACCGGGGAGCTGTTTTTT,CASSVSGSNTGELFF
TRBD1,TRBJ1-1,NA,TRBV7-2,TGTGCCAGCAGGCAATGGACAGGGGACGGGGGAGCGAACACTGAAGCTTTCTTT,CASRQWTGDGGANTEAFF
NA,TRBJ2-5,once,TRBV27,TGTGCCAGCAGTCCCGGGTCTACAGGGTTTGAAGAGACCCAGTACTTC,CASSPGSTGFEETQYF
NA,TRBJ1-1,NA,TRBV6-1,TGTGCCAGCGCATTGGGGGGATGGGATGAAGCTTTCTTT,CASALGGWDEAFF
TRBD2,TRBJ2-2,NA,TRBV5-6,TGTGCCAGCAGCTCGGAGCGGGAGGCGGGGATCGGGGAGCTGTTTTTT,CASSSEREAGIGELFF
NA,TRBJ2-1,NA,TRBV19,TGTGCCAGTAGTATAAGTGGGTACAATGAGCAGTTCTTC,CASSISGYNEQFF
TRBD2,TRBJ2-1,NA,TRBV4-1,TGCGCCAGCAGCCAGATGACTAGCTCTGCGTACAATGAGCAGTTCTTC,CASSQMTSSAYNEQFF
NA,TRBJ2-7,NA,TRBV25-1,TGTGCCAGCAGTGAATCGAAAGGTAGGGGACACCGAGAGTACGAGCAGTACTTC,CASSESKGRGHREYEQYF
NA,TRBJ1-2,NA,TRBV28,TGTGCCAGCAGCTTCCGGGGCCCTGCCTATGGCTACACCTTC,CASSFRGPAYGYTF
TRBD2,TRBJ2-7,once,TRBV27,TGTGCCAGCAGTGCGGGGACTAGCGGGAGGGGCGAGCAGTACTTC,CASSAGTSGRGEQYF
NA,TRBJ2-1,NA,TRBV28,TGTGCCAGCAGACGGGACGGACGGTACAATGAGCAGTTCTTC,CASRRDGRYNEQFF
TRBD2,TRBJ2-2,NA,TRBV27,TGTGCCAGCAGTTTCGGGACTAGCAACACCGGGGAGCTGTTTTTT,CASSFGTSNTGELFF
NA,TRBJ2-7,NA,TRBV11-2,TGTGCCAGCAGCTTTTCAGGCGCGTCCTACGAGCAGTACTTC,CASSFSGASYEQYF
TRBD2,TRBJ2-3,NA,TRBV11-2,TGTGCCAGCAGCCCCATAGCGGGATCATCAGATACGCAGTATTTT,CASSPIAGSSDTQYF
TRBD2,TRBJ2-1,once,TRBV27,TGTGCCAGCAGTTCGGGACTAGCGGGAGGCAATGAGCAGTTCTTC,CASSSGLAGGNEQFF
TRBD1,TRBJ1-2,NA,TRBV6-1,TGTGCCAGCAGTGGGACAGGGGGTAATGGCTACACCTTC,CASSGTGGNGYTF
NA,TRBJ2-7,NA,TRBV29-1,TGCAGCGTTGCGGCAGTTTCAAGCTCCTACGAGCAGTACTTC,CSVAAVSSSYEQYF
TRBD2,TRBJ2-7,NA,TRBV9,TGTGCCAGCAGTCCGGGAGGGCCCCACGAGCAGTACTTC,CASSPGGPHEQYF
NA,TRBJ2-7,once,TRBV7-2,TGTGCCAGCAGCTTAATGAATACCTACGAGCAGTACTTC,CASSLMNTYEQYF
NA,TRBJ2-7,NA,TRBV9,TGTGCCAGCAGCGTGGTGCCGGGTTACGAGCAGTACTTC,CASSVVPGYEQYF
NA,TRBJ2-1,NA,TRBV4-1,TGCGCCAGCAGCCTTACCTTTTTGGCTCTCCGCCACAATGAGCAGTTCTTC,CASSLTFLALRHNEQFF
NA,TRBJ2-7,NA,TRBV6-1,TGTGCCAGCAGTGAAGTTTCAGAGGGTACGGGAGAGCAGTACTTC,CASSEVSEGTGEQYF
TRBD1,TRBJ2-7,NA,TRBV19,TGTGCCAGTAGTGCTGGACAGGGCAGCTACGAGCAGTACTTC,CASSAGQGSYEQYF
NA,TRBJ2-2,NA,TRBV27,TGTGCCAGCAGTCGTACACAAGTCGGGGAGCTGTTTTTT,CASSRTQVGELFF
NA,TRBJ1-3,NA,TRBV7-6,TGTGCCAGCAGTCTCGAGGTCCGCGGAAACACCATATATTTT,CASSLEVRGNTIYF
TRBD2,TRBJ2-7,NA,TRBV6-1,TGTGCCAGCATGGGGACTAGCGGGAAATACGAGCAGTACTTC,CASMGTSGKYEQYF
TRBD2,TRBJ2-7,NA,TRBV10-2,TGCGCCAGCAGTGACCGACTAGCGGGAAACTCCTACGAGCAGTACTTC,CASSDRLAGNSYEQYF
NA,TRBJ2-1,NA,TRBV11-2,TGTGCCAGCAGCTTAGCCATCAATGAGCAGTTCTTC,CASSLAINEQFF
NA,TRBJ2-7,once,TRBV5-5,TGTGCCAGCAGCTACTTAATTACTTACGAGCAGTACTTC,CASSYLITYEQYF
TRBD1,TRBJ2-1,NA,TRBV11-2,TGTGCCAGCAGCGGGTATGGGACAGGGCTCCCCAATGAGCAGTTCTTC,CASSGYGTGLPNEQFF
NA,TRBJ2-6,NA,TRBV11-1,TGTGCCAGCAGCCTTCAGACCTCTGGGGCCAACGTCCTGACTTTC,CASSLQTSGANVLTF
NA,TRBJ2-5,NA,TRBV9,TGTGCCAGCAGCTCCCTGGCGGGGAACCCTCAAGAGACCCAGTACTTC,CASSSLAGNPQETQYF
TRBD1,TRBJ1-1,NA,TRBV7-9,TGTGCCAGCAGCCTGACAGGGGGGAACACTGAAGCTTTCTTT,CASSLTGGNTEAFF
NA,TRBJ2-7,NA,TRBV6-6,TGTGCCAGCAGTTACGGTCAGGTCGCTTTCTACGAGCAGTACTTC,CASSYGQVAFYEQYF
NA,TRBJ2-7,NA,TRBV5-1,TGCGCCAGCAGCAAGGATCACTACGAGCAGTACTTC,CASSKDHYEQYF
NA,TRBJ2-7,NA,TRBV10-3,TGTGCCATCAGTGAGTCCCCGTGGGAGGAAAAATACGAGCAGTACTTC,CAISESPWEEKYEQYF
NA,TRBJ2-2,NA,TRBV12-2,TGTGCAAGTCGCTTAGGTCAAGGACGCACCGGGGAGCTGTTTTTT,CASRLGQGRTGELFF
NA,TRBJ2-7,NA,TRBV5-1,TGCGCCAGCAGCCGGGACACCTACGAGCAGTACTTC,CASSRDTYEQYF
NA,TRBJ2-7,NA,TRBV27,TGTGCCAGCAGCTGGGTACCGGGAGCGACCTACGAGCAGTACTTC,CASSWVPGATYEQYF